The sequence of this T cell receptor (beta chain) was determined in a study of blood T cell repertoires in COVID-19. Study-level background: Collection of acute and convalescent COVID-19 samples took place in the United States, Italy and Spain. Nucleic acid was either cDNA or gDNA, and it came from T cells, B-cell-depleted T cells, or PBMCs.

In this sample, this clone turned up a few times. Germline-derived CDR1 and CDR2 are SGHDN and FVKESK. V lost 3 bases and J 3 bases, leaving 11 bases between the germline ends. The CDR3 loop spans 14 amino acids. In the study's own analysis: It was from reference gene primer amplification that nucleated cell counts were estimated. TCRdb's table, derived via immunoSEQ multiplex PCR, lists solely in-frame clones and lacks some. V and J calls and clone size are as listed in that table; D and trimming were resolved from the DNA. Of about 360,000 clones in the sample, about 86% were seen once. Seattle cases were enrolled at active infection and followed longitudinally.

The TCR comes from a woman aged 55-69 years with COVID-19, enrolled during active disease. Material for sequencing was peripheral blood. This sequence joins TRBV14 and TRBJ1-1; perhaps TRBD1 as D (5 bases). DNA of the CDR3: TGTGCCAGCAGCCAGTTCGGGGGGGACACTGAAGCTTTCTTT. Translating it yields CASSQFGGDTEAFF. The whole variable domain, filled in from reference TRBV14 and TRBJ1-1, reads EAGVTQFPSHSVIEKGQTVTLRCDPISGHDNLYWYRRVMGKEIKFLLHFVKESKQDESGMPNNRFLAERTGGTYSTLKVQPAELEDSGVYFCASSQFGGDTEAFFGQGTRLTVV.